This T cell receptor (beta chain) was sequenced for a study of identical twins. Many counts were recorded for this clonotype. This CDR3 comprises 13 residues. Germline V gene lookup returns CDR1 ENHRY and CDR2 SYGVKD. The V and J ends lost 11 bases and 3 bases respectively, with 13 bases between them. TCRdb reprocessed the 5' RACE reads with MiXCR, giving one entry per CDR3 protein. The profile shows about 690,000 distinct CDR3 sequences, approximately 6% of them singletons. V and J are TRBV10-3 and TRBJ2-2, with D possibly matching TRBD1 (6 bases). The sequence was obtained from a man between 18 and 35 years old in good health. Sequencing used naive T cells sorted from blood. DNA for the CDR3: TGTGCCCTCCGGGACACTCACACCGGGGAGCTGTTTTTT. Translated, it gives CALRDTHTGELFF.